This is a list of T cell receptor beta chains from one sample in a study of CD8 T cells in ankylosing spondylitis. MiXCR, run by TCRdb on the 5' RACE reads, gives a single entry per CDR3 protein. This sample yields 400,000 to 450,000 distinct CDR3 sequences, of which 17% are seen a single time; 0.85% to 1.3% belongs to the top ten. Sequencing was performed on blood, either unsorted or a sorted T cell fraction (not recorded which). These TCRs come from a male donor with ankylosing spondylitis. Each CDR3 is given with its conserved first and last residue. A D gene is named only where the DNA matches it firmly. Rows may omit the clone size; those that give it use once, few, many or a size class.

size,V,J,D,DNA,CDR3
-,TRBV7-2,TRBJ2-1,-,TGTGCCAGCAGCTTACCAGGGGCCTATTCCAATGAGCAGTTCTTC,CASSLPGAYSNEQFF
-,TRBV7-9,TRBJ2-3,-,TGTGCCAGCAGCCCAAAGCCCGGTCCTAGCACAGATACGCAGTATTTT,CASSPKPGPSTDTQYF
few,TRBV5-1,TRBJ2-3,TRBD2,TGCGCCAGCAAGAGGGGACTAGCGGGCGGTACGTTGGGGCAATCCTCCACAGATACGCAGTATTTT,CASKRGLAGGTLGQSSTDTQYF
-,TRBV7-8,TRBJ1-4,TRBD1,TGTGCCAGCAGGCGAACCGGGACAGCTAGTAATGAAAAACTGTTTTTT,CASRRTGTASNEKLFF
few,TRBV20-1,TRBJ2-5,-,TGCAGTGCTACCGACAGAGAAGAGACCCAGTACTTC,CSATDREETQYF
many,TRBV9,TRBJ2-5,-,TGTGCCAGCAGCCGTAGATACTACCAAGAGACCCAGTACTTC,CASSRRYYQETQYF
few,TRBV27,TRBJ1-5,-,TGTGCCAGCAGTCAATTGGGGTATAATCAGCCCCAGCATTTT,CASSQLGYNQPQHF
few,TRBV12-3/TRBV12-4,TRBJ2-7,-,TGTGCCAGCAGTTTTGGGTTCGAGCAGTACTTC,CASSFGFEQYF
-,TRBV6-1,TRBJ1-2,-,TGTGCCAGCAGCCAATCCCGGGGAGTAAATGGCTACACCTTC,CASSQSRGVNGYTF
-,TRBV15,TRBJ2-1,TRBD2,TGTGCCACCAGCAGGGGCCGTAGCGGGAGGACATACAATGAGCAGTTCTTC,CATSRGRSGRTYNEQFF
many,TRBV20-1,TRBJ2-1,-,TGCAGTGCGGAACCTCTATCCTCGAGCGGAGAGCAGTTCTTC,CSAEPLSSSGEQFF
-,TRBV3-1,TRBJ2-1,-,TGTGCCAGCAGCCAAACGGGACACCACCCGAGGGATGAGCAGTTCTTC,CASSQTGHHPRDEQFF
few,TRBV5-1,TRBJ2-7,TRBD2,TGCGCCAGCAGCTTGCTAGCGGGCGCTAGCTCCTACGAGCAGTACTTC,CASSLLAGASSYEQYF
few,TRBV7-9,TRBJ2-7,-,TGTGCCAGCAGCCTCCCCGATTCGGCCGAGCAGTACTTC,CASSLPDSAEQYF
once,TRBV20-1,TRBJ2-7,-,TGCAGTGCTTGCCCTTTTGGACAGTTGTACGAGCAGTACTTC,CSACPFGQLYEQYF
-,TRBV3-1,TRBJ1-4,TRBD1,TGTGCCAGCAGCCGGGGACAGGGGAAAACTAATGAAAAACTGTTTTTT,CASSRGQGKTNEKLFF
-,TRBV13,TRBJ2-1,TRBD2,TGTGCCAGCAGCCCGGGACTAGCGGGAGGGCCAGTCAATGAGCAGTTCTTC,CASSPGLAGGPVNEQFF
few,TRBV4-3,TRBJ2-7,TRBD2,TGCGCCAGCAGCACTATAGCGGGAGGCTCCTACGAGCAGTACTTC,CASSTIAGGSYEQYF